The present entry profiles one TCR beta chain with its context. The data originate from a study of blood T cell repertoires in COVID-19. Trimming left V 1 base short and J 5 bases short, with 11 bases between. The CDR3 is 14 amino acids. The germline gives CDR1 SGHNT, CDR2 YENEEA. Using immunoSEQ multiplex PCR, the repertoire was profiled, and TCRdb retains in-frame clones only, with some absent. The profile shows some 190,000 clones, 88% of them singletons. The receptor was derived from a woman aged 40 to 50 who had recovered from COVID-19. The chain recombines TRBV11-3 with TRBJ2-5; D may be TRBD1 (5 bases). Sequenced input: peripheral blood. CDR3 protein: CASSLGSGFETQYF. The CDR3 DNA follows: TGTGCCAGCAGCTTAGGTTCAGGGTTTGAGACCCAGTACTTC.